These 20 T cell receptor beta chains originate from one sample sequenced in a study of CD8+ T cells in alopecia areata. RNA was isolated and reverse transcribed to cDNA, the sequencing template. Data came from immunoSEQ multiplex PCR; TCRdb stores just in-frame clones and leaves some out. The data show about 100,000 clones, over 55% seen once. Source material: NKG2D-low CD8+ T cells sorted from blood. Receptor source: a human donor with alopecia areata.

The chain has TRBV10-1 and TRBJ2-2, with unresolved D. V dropped 6 bases and J dropped 5 bases, with 10 bases sitting between them. Germline assignment: CDR1 WNHNN and CDR2 SYGVQD (reference sequence). The CDR3 sequence is 13 residues long. CDR3 loop: CASSLSETGELFF. CDR3 DNA sequence: TGCGCCAGCAGCCTTAGTGAGACCGGGGAGCTGTTTTTT.

The chain combines TRBV29-1 with TRBJ2-1; 7 bases line up with TRBD2. Trimming removed 3 bases from V and 0 bases from J; junction bases left unmatched: 8. The germline gives CDR1 SQVTM, CDR2 ANQGSEA. The CDR3 totals 16 residues. The CDR3 nucleotides are TGCAGCGTTGATGGGACTAACCCGAGCTCCTACAATGAGCAGTTCTTC. This translates into CSVDGTNPSSYNEQFF.

V gene TRBV7-9 combines with J gene TRBJ2-5; possibly TRBD2 for D (6 bases). CDR1 and CDR2 (germline): SEHNR, FQNEAQ (reference sequence). The CDR3 length is 16 residues. Trimming shortened V by 5 bases and J by 2 bases, and 18 bases separated the two germline ends. DNA for the CDR3: TGTGCCAGCAGCACCTCGCCAGGGCTAGCGCAAGAGACCCAGTACTTC. Its translation: CASSTSPGLAQETQYF.

V is TRBV27 and J is TRBJ1-2; no definite D call. The CDR3 has 15 residues. Germline CDR1 reads MNHEY; CDR2 reads SMNVEV (reference sequence). V lost 6 bases and J lost 6, with 20 bases in between. The CDR3 here is CASSPGTPLRHGYTF. DNA of the CDR3: TGTGCCAGCAGCCCGGGAACTCCTCTTCGACATGGCTACACCTTC.

This chain links TRBV4-1 with TRBJ2-3; 9 bases are a match to TRBD2. The germline V gene has CDR1 MGHRA and CDR2 YSYEKL. The V gene end was trimmed by 0 bases and the J gene end by 2 bases; junction bases not matched to a gene: 3. CDR3 length equals 16 residues. CDR3 region: CASSQETSGYTDTQYF. The CDR3 DNA sequence: TGCGCCAGCAGCCAAGAGACTAGCGGCTACACAGATACGCAGTATTTT.

This chain links TRBV7-9 with TRBJ2-7, with 7 bases that match TRBD1. CDR3 length: 12 residues. Losses at the gene ends were 8 bases for V and 5 bases for J; bases not matched to a gene: 6. In germline, CDR1 is SEHNR, CDR2 FQNEAQ (reference sequence). The CDR3 DNA is TGTGCCAGCGGCGGAACAGGGGACGAGCAGTACTTC. Protein sequence: CASGGTGDEQYF.

This chain joins TRBV30 and TRBJ2-1, with D maybe TRBD1 (5 bases). CDR1 is GTSNPN and CDR2 is SVGIG in the germline V gene (reference sequence). V was shortened by 1 base and J by 9 bases, with 10 bases between the two germline ends. The CDR3 sequence is 12 residues long. The CDR3 nucleotides are TGTGCCTGGAGTGAGGGGTCCGGTGAGCAGTTCTTC. Protein: CAWSEGSGEQFF.

The V call is TRBV2, the J call TRBJ2-3; D unresolved. This CDR3 region has 16 residues. Germline V gene lookup returns CDR1 SNHLY and CDR2 FYNNEI. The V end lost 0 bases, the J end lost 0 bases, and 10 bases lay between the germline ends. This CDR3 is CASSEAKIASTDTQYF. Written as DNA, the CDR3 is TGTGCCAGCAGTGAAGCGAAGATTGCTAGCACAGATACGCAGTATTTT.

This clone showed up just a few times. The chain joins TRBV5-1 to TRBJ2-1; 8 bases align to TRBD2. V lost 4 bases, J lost 9 bases, and 3 bases stayed unmatched. CDR1 SGHRS and CDR2 YFSETQ come from the germline V gene. The CDR3 extends over 12 amino acids. The CDR3 DNA sequence: TGCGCCAGCAGCACGGGGGGGAGTGAGCAGTTCTTC. Its protein product is CASSTGGSEQFF.

This clone was counted a few times. The CDR3 sequence: CASSAWVGEQFF. CDR3 nucleotide sequence: TGTGCCAGCAGTGCCTGGGTGGGTGAGCAGTTCTTC. This rearrangement joins TRBV28 to TRBJ2-1, with D uncertain. V gave up 5 bases and J gave up 9 bases, with 11 bases separating them. This CDR3 has 12 residues. The germline V gene has CDR1 MDHEN and CDR2 SYDVKM.

This chain joins TRBV5-1 and TRBJ1-1, with D unresolved. Per germline, CDR1 SGHRS and CDR2 YFSETQ. V shed 4 bases and J shed 0 bases, with 19 bases lying between them. This CDR3 contains 17 residues. Here the CDR3 reads CASSHGRANLMNTEAFF. CDR3 bases: TGCGCCAGCAGCCATGGGCGAGCCAACCTTATGAACACTGAAGCTTTCTTT.

The CDR3 DNA is TGTGCCAGCAGTTTAACTTCCTCGGGAGAGACCCAGTACTTC. Protein: CASSLTSSGETQYF. V gene TRBV28 combines with J gene TRBJ2-5, with no clear D. This CDR3 spans 14 amino acids. V lost 2 bases, J lost 4 bases, and 11 bases lay in between. The germline CDR1 and CDR2 sequences are MDHEN and SYDVKM.

The chain uses TRBV7-9 and TRBJ1-5, with 8 bases that match TRBD1. CDR3 size: 15 residues. V was clipped by 5 bases and J by 1 base; unmatched bases: 4. CDR1 and CDR2 (germline): SEHNR, FQNEAQ (reference sequence). Written as DNA, the CDR3 is TGTGCCAGCAGCGGACAGGGCTGGAGCAATCAGCCCCAGCATTTT. Protein sequence: CASSGQGWSNQPQHF. The whole variable domain, remainder taken from reference TRBV7-9 and TRBJ1-5, is DTGVSQNPRHKITKRGQNVTFRCDPISEHNRLYWYRQTLGQGPEFLTYFQNEAQLEKSRLLSDRFSAERPKGSFSTLEIQRTEQGDSAMYLCASSGQGWSNQPQHFGDGTRLSIL.

There are a few counts of this clone. This sequence joins TRBV28 and TRBJ2-1; the match to TRBD2 covers 7 bases. CDR3 length: 16 residues. The V gene's germline CDR1 is MDHEN and CDR2 SYDVKM. V shed 6 bases, J shed 8 bases, and the junction held 16 bases outside the gene matches. CDR3 nucleotide sequence: TGTGCCAGCAGCTCCCTCGGGACTACGTTTATCGATGAGCAGTTCTTC. Protein: CASSSLGTTFIDEQFF.

The sample holds a few counts of this clone. The chain links TRBV28 to TRBJ2-1; D might be TRBD2 (6 bases). Germline V gene lookup returns CDR1 MDHEN and CDR2 SYDVKM. The CDR3 runs 15 residues. V was pared by 3 bases and J by 8 bases, with 17 bases between. CDR3 loop: CASSFPRASDDEQFF. DNA for the CDR3: TGTGCCAGCAGTTTCCCAAGAGCTAGCGACGATGAGCAGTTCTTC.

V gene TRBV6-5 combines with J gene TRBJ2-5, with 8 bases identical to TRBD2. This CDR3 has 15 amino acids. Germline V gives CDR1 MNHEY, CDR2 SVGAGI. V shed 5 bases and J 5 bases; nucleotides not matched to a gene: 10. The CDR3 bases are TGTGCCAGCAGTGCACAAGCGGGAGTTTCCGAGACCCAGTACTTC. It encodes CASSAQAGVSETQYF.

V gene TRBV2 combines with J gene TRBJ1-4; D unclear. The V and J ends lost 5 bases and 3 bases respectively, with 13 bases between them. The CDR3 has 15 residues. Germline V gene sequence: CDR1 SNHLY, CDR2 FYNNEI. The CDR3 DNA is TGTGCCAGCAGTAAGAGCAGTCTTCCTAATGAAAAACTGTTTTTT. Protein product: CASSKSSLPNEKLFF.

Of note for this clone: The sample contains more than one DNA sequence encoding this CDR3. The chain joins TRBV27 to TRBJ2-1, with 9 nucleotides matching TRBD2. The CDR3 has 15 amino acids. J lost 0 bases, V lost 6 bases, and 3 bases had no gene match. Germline assignment: CDR1 MNHEY and CDR2 SMNVEV (reference sequence). CDR3 sequence reads: CASSLSGSSYNEQFF. CDR3 in DNA: TGTGCCAGCAGCCTTAGCGGGAGCTCCTACAATGAGCAGTTCTTC.

This rearrangement joins TRBV6-1 to TRBJ2-1; possibly TRBD2 for D (6 bases). CDR1 is MNHNS, CDR2 SASEGT, per germline. V lost 2 bases and J lost 9, with 17 bases in between. The CDR3 totals 15 residues. The CDR3 nucleotides are TGTGCCAGCAGTGAAATATTTGGAGGGATCGGTGAGCAGTTCTTC. Translation: CASSEIFGGIGEQFF.

This clone appeared a single time. The rearrangement links TRBV5-1 to TRBJ2-1; TRBD2 aligns across 9 bases. This CDR3 comprises 13 residues. Trimming removed 0 bases from V and 8 bases from J; junction bases left unmatched: 0. Germline V lookup: CDR1 SGHRS, CDR2 YFSETQ. CDR3 in amino acids: CASSLGTSDEQFF. The DNA of the CDR3 is TGCGCCAGCAGCTTGGGGACTAGCGATGAGCAGTTCTTC.